The entry below describes one TCR beta chain. The data were obtained in a study of blood T cells in healthy people across ages. Sample-barcoded 5' priming and a J-beta primer mix drove a second PCR of about 6 to 12 cycles. TCRdb re-called the 5' RACE reads with MiXCR, one entry per CDR3 protein. The sample consists of over a million distinct CDR3 sequences, more than 35% of them appearing once. The V and J ends lost 6 bases and 2 bases, in that order; junction bases with no gene match: 15. Per the germline V gene, CDR1 is DFQATT and CDR2 is SNEGSKA (reference sequence). The CDR3 covers 18 residues. The sequence derives from a woman between 55 and 75 years old in good health. V and J are TRBV20-1 and TRBJ2-3; the match to TRBD2 covers 12 bases. Sample: blood. This CDR3 reads CSAPLLTSGSLFTDTQYF. For the CDR3, the DNA is TGCAGTGCGCCTCTTTTGACTAGCGGGAGTCTGTTCACAGATACGCAGTATTTT.